The 9 T cell receptor beta chains below were found in one sample sequenced in a study of T cells in Graves' hyperthyroidism and ophthalmopathy. Amplification targeted TCR beta CDR3 regions from RNA transcripts. TCR CDR3 underwent first-round RT-PCR with the HTBI primer set. A single record per CDR3 protein comes from TCRdb applying MiXCR to the multiplex PCR reads. The sample records 200,000 or so distinct CDR3 sequences, about 17% being singletons. Source material: blood. Every receptor here comes from a woman aged 45-60 years with Graves' hyperthyroidism.

This clonotype was seen repeatedly, ten times or more. This chain connects TRBV10-3 to TRBJ2-1; D is unclear. Trimming stripped 0 bases from V and 8 bases from J, with 11 bases between. The germline gives CDR1 ENHRY, CDR2 SYGVKD. This CDR3 is 14 amino acids long. CDR3 in amino acids: CAISESRPKDEQFF. The CDR3, as DNA: TGTGCCATCAGTGAGTCAAGGCCGAAGGATGAGCAGTTCTTC.

A few counts support this clonotype. The chain is built from TRBV6-1 and TRBJ2-5, with a weak D call TRBD2 (6 bases). V was cut by 6 bases and J by 1 base, with 15 bases left in between. The CDR3 consists of 15 residues. Germline-derived CDR1 and CDR2 are MNHNS and SASEGT. The chain's CDR3 is CASRRGLGLQETQYF. DNA of the CDR3: TGTGCCAGCAGGCGGGGTTTAGGTCTCCAAGAGACCCAGTACTTC.

The sample holds many counts of this clonotype. V gene TRBV7-9 combines with J gene TRBJ2-7; 13 nucleotides agree with TRBD2. Losses at the gene ends were 5 bases for V and 5 bases for J; bases not matched to a gene: 18. Germline V gives CDR1 SEHNR, CDR2 FQNEAQ (reference sequence). The CDR3 loop spans 19 amino acids. CDR3 nucleotides: TGTGCCAGCAGCCGAAGGGACAGCTGGACTAGCGGGAGCTGGAACGAGCAGTACTTC. As protein: CASSRRDSWTSGSWNEQYF.

This clonotype was observed a few times. The junction does not match germline at one end; this may be a read error. The chain joins TRBV27 to TRBJ2-3; TRBD2 aligns across 14 bases. This CDR3 spans 18 amino acids. Germline V gene lookup returns CDR1 MNHEY and CDR2 SMNVEV (reference sequence). In nucleotides, the CDR3 is TGTGCCAGCAGTCAATGGGGGACTAGCGGGAGTTTTGGAGATACACAGTATTTT. Its translation is CASSQWGTSGSFGDTQYF.

This clonotype was recorded at least ten times. V usage is TRBV2 and J usage is TRBJ1-5, with D perhaps TRBD1 (6 bases). This CDR3 spans 15 amino acids. Germline-derived CDR1 and CDR2 are SNHLY and FYNNEI. V lost 8 bases and J lost 3, with 17 bases in between. CDR3 amino acids: CASQLHRVTNQPQHF. The CDR3, as DNA: TGTGCCAGCCAACTTCACAGGGTCACCAATCAGCCCCAGCATTTT.

Ten or more counts support this clonotype. This chain's CDR3 is CATSDTRGGNTIYF. CDR3 bases: TGTGCCACCAGTGATACCAGGGGAGGGAACACCATATATTTT. The chain combines TRBV24-1 with TRBJ1-3; weak D call: TRBD1 (6 bases). In germline, CDR1 is KGHDR, CDR2 SFDVKD. V lost 3 bases and J lost 7, with 12 bases in between. CDR3 length equals 14 residues.

The chain carries TRBV4-1 and TRBJ1-5, with TRBD1 as a possible D gene (5 bases). From germline, CDR1 is MGHRA and CDR2 YSYEKL. With 3 bases removed from V and 1 base from J, the gap between germline ends came to 13 bases. The CDR3 covers 16 residues. DNA of the CDR3: TGCGCCAGCAGCCACAGGCGGGGGAACAGCAATCAGCCCCAGCATTTT. Translating it yields CASSHRRGNSNQPQHF.

This clonotype showed up many times. The chain employs TRBV27 and TRBJ1-1; no clear D gene. Looked up from germline, CDR1 is MNHEY and CDR2 is SMNVEV (reference sequence). Trimming shortened V by 7 bases and J by 2 bases, and 14 bases separated the two germline ends. The CDR3 is 14 residues long. The CDR3, as DNA: TGTGCCAGCACCCCTGACGACCCTAACACTGAAGCTTTCTTT. It yields the protein CASTPDDPNTEAFF.

The rearrangement links TRBV5-6 to TRBJ1-1; D possibly corresponds to TRBD1 (5 bases). Trimming removed 2 bases at V and 6 bases at J, with 14 bases between. Germline CDR1 reads SGHDT; CDR2 reads YYEEEE. The CDR3 has 14 residues. CDR3 loop: CASSFRGLGAEAFF. In DNA form, the CDR3 reads TGTGCCAGCAGCTTTAGGGGTTTGGGCGCTGAAGCTTTCTTT.